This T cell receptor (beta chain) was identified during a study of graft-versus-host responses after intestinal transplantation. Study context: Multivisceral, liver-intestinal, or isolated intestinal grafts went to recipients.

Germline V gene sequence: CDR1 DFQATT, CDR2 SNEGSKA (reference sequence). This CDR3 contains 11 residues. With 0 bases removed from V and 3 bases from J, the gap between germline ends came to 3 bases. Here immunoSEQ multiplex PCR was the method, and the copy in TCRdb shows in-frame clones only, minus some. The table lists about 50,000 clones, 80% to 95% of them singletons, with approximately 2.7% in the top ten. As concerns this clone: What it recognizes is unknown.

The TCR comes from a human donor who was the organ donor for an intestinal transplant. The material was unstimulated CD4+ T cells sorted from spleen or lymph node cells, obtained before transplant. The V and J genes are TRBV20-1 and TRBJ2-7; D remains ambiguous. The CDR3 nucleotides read TGCAGTGCTAGAGATCACTACGAGCAGTACTTC. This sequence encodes CSARDHYEQYF.